This T cell receptor (beta chain) was captured by sequencing in a study of metastatic and nonmetastatic thyroid tumors. Study-wide results and caveats: The study reportedly found significantly higher TCR beta diversity in malignant thyroid tumors than benign nodules, in blood and tumor.

Notes on this clone: Its target is unknown.

CDR3 length equals 12 residues. Trimming stripped 5 bases from V and 2 bases from J, with 7 bases between. Germline V CDR1 and CDR2: MNHNS, SASEGT. No patient had received any treatment before thyroid surgery. In the original processing: A classifier of distant metastasis in papillary thyroid cancer was built from CDR3 differences (across clinicopathological groups). TCRdb re-called clones via MiXCR from the PCR reads. Clone size and V and J calls follow TCRdb, not the original study. The sample carries 12,000 or so clones, 31% recorded once. Sequenced sample: tumor tissue. The chain has TRBV6-1 and TRBJ2-7; possible D gene TRBD1, 5 bases. The TCR comes from a female donor with papillary thyroid cancer or a benign thyroid nodule (not recorded which). Some clones in this sample may be carry-over from other donors' samples. The CDR3 DNA follows: TGTGCCAGCAGTAAGGACACCTACGAGCAGTACTTC. It specifies CASSKDTYEQYF.